This TCR beta chain was found in a study of PD-1 blockade in classical Hodgkin lymphoma. This sample's time point: cycle 4 day 1 (C4D1), after about 6 weeks of nivolumab. The patients all showed relapse after autologous stem cell transplantation, while their brentuximab vedotin exposure varied. This CDR3 has 15 residues. CDR1 is SGHTA, CDR2 FQGTGA, per germline. Losses at the gene ends were 2 bases for V and 1 base for J; bases not matched to a gene: 2. TCRdb's table, derived via immunoSEQ multiplex PCR, lists solely in-frame clones and lacks some. The data show tens of thousands of clones, 90% seen once.

The V call is TRBV7-3, the J call TRBJ2-7; 10 bases line up with TRBD2. This sequence was found in a human donor with classical Hodgkin lymphoma. Sequenced here: peripheral blood mononuclear cells (PBMCs), sampled before the fourth cycle of nivolumab. CDR3 region: CASSLRTSGSYEQYF. In DNA, the CDR3 is TGTGCCAGCAGCTTACGGACTAGCGGATCCTACGAGCAGTACTTC.